The 21 T cell receptor beta chains reported below all come from one sample, sequenced in a study of T-cell reconstitution after alpha-beta-depleted transplantation in children. TCRbeta library preparation incorporated unique molecular identifiers. Each CDR3 protein gets one entry after TCRdb re-called the PCR reads with MiXCR. The sample comprises about 110,000 distinct CDR3 sequences, 5% to 8% of which are singletons, and 20% to 25% rests with the top ten. This specimen consisted of PBMCs, mostly from graft donor cells, obtained 360 days after TCRalphabeta/CD19-depleted stem cell transplant. All receptors derive from a male patient aged 2-15 years who had a stem cell transplant for acute lymphoblastic leukemia, so the T cells may come from the graft donor.

This clonotype was recorded at least ten times. The rearrangement joins TRBV7-9 to TRBJ2-5; tentatively, D is TRBD1 (6 bases). Germline lookup yields CDR1 SEHNR and CDR2 FQNEAQ (reference sequence). This CDR3 is 14 amino acids long. The V and J ends lost 8 bases and 4 bases respectively, with 17 bases between them. The CDR3: CASGQTGRAETQYF. CDR3 bases: TGTGCCAGCGGGCAGACAGGCCGGGCAGAGACCCAGTACTTC.

This clonotype was detected only a few times. The CDR3 DNA reads as TGTGCCAGCAGCTTGATCCCCGTCACTGAAGCTTTCTTT. Amino acids: CASSLIPVTEAFF. The rearrangement joins TRBV7-9 to TRBJ1-1; D uncertain. The CDR3 totals 13 residues. CDR1 and CDR2 from the germline V gene are SEHNR and FQNEAQ (reference sequence). The ends were cut back, 3 bases at V and 4 bases at J, with 9 bases in the middle.

The chain recombines TRBV11-2 with TRBJ2-7; 7 nucleotides line up with TRBD1. Trimming cost V 0 bases and J 3 bases; bases outside gene matches: 2. Germline loops: CDR1 SGHAT, CDR2 FQNNGV. The CDR3 covers 14 residues. Written as DNA, the CDR3 is TGTGCCAGCAGCTTAGACTACAGGGGCTACGAGCAGTACTTC. Translation gives CASSLDYRGYEQYF. The whole variable domain, remainder taken from reference TRBV11-2 and TRBJ2-7, is EAGVAQSPRYKIIEKRQSVAFWCNPISGHATLYWYQQILGQGPKLLIQFQNNGVVDDSQLPKDRFSAERLKGVDSTLKIQPAKLEDSAVYLCASSLDYRGYEQYFGPGTRLTVT.

This chain joins TRBV6-2 or TRBV6-3 and TRBJ1-5; D is possibly TRBD1 (6 bases). The CDR3 covers 15 residues. V lost 5 bases and J lost 0, with 11 bases in between. From germline, CDR1 is MNHEY and CDR2 SVGEGT. The CDR3, as DNA: TGTGCCAGCAGTCCACAGGGCTATAGCAATCAGCCCCAGCATTTT. Protein product: CASSPQGYSNQPQHF.

There are many counts of this clonotype. The chain uses TRBV7-9 and TRBJ1-2; D gene uncertain. The ends were cut back, 0 bases at V and 0 bases at J, with 2 bases in the middle. Per germline, CDR1 SEHNR and CDR2 FQNEAQ (reference sequence). The CDR3 has 13 amino acids. The CDR3 region has the DNA TGTGCCAGCAGCTTAGCGGCTAACTATGGCTACACCTTC. This sequence encodes CASSLAANYGYTF.

This clonotype was observed a few times. This chain uses TRBV7-9 with TRBJ2-4; the match to TRBD2 covers 7 bases. CDR3 size: 14 residues. The trim removed 3 bases at V and 6 bases at J, leaving 5 bases unmatched. CDR1 is SEHNR, CDR2 FQNEAQ, per germline (reference sequence). For the CDR3, the DNA is TGTGCCAGCAGCTTCTCCGGGACTATAAACATTCAGTACTTC. Translated, it gives CASSFSGTINIQYF.

This clonotype was recorded at least ten times. This sequence joins TRBV10-3 and TRBJ2-7, with TRBD2 identical over 8 bases. The length of the CDR3 is 14 residues. Germline loops: CDR1 ENHRY, CDR2 SYGVKD. J was trimmed by 6 bases and V by 4 bases; bases with no gene match: 8. CDR3 DNA sequence: TGTGCCATCAGTGCGGGACTAGAACGTTTCGAGCAGTACTTC. Translation: CAISAGLERFEQYF.

The V call is TRBV10-2, the J call TRBJ1-1, with D hard to call. The CDR3 contains 14 residues. Trimming left V 7 bases short and J 0 bases short, with 12 bases between. Germline V gene lookup returns CDR1 WSHSY and CDR2 SAAADI. CDR3 nucleotide sequence: TGCGCCAGCACCTCGGGGAGTGTGAACACTGAAGCTTTCTTT. It codes for CASTSGSVNTEAFF.

The chain couples TRBV5-1 to TRBJ1-1; D is unresolved. There are 14 residues in the CDR3. Germline lookup yields CDR1 SGHRS and CDR2 YFSETQ. The ends were cut back, 4 bases at V and 1 base at J, with 11 bases in the middle. The CDR3 DNA reads TGCGCCAGCAGCCCCCGGGATCCGAACACTGAAGCTTTCTTT. This codes for CASSPRDPNTEAFF.

This clonotype was recorded a few times. No DNA is shown, since the ends of the CDR3 on it are uncertain; the CDR3 is the one TCRdb lists. The chain employs TRBV28 and TRBJ2-2. The germline V gene has CDR1 MDHEN and CDR2 SYDVKM. Both ends counted, the CDR3 spans 14 residues. The CDR3 is CASSSSPNTGELFF.

This clonotype was found a few times. This chain joins TRBV5-1 and TRBJ2-1, with 7 bases lining up with TRBD1. CDR1 and CDR2 (germline): SGHRS, YFSETQ. This CDR3 comprises 15 residues. Trimming took 4 bases from V and 3 from J; bases not matched to a gene: 7. CDR3 residues: CASSPYRGNYNEQFF. As DNA, the CDR3 is TGCGCCAGCAGCCCCTACAGGGGCAACTACAATGAGCAGTTCTTC.

J is TRBJ2-7 and V is TRBV2, with D maybe TRBD2 (6 bases). The CDR3 has 14 amino acids. V was trimmed by 10 bases and J by 0 bases, leaving 16 bases between them. Germline loops: CDR1 SNHLY, CDR2 FYNNEI. CDR3: CANIRESSSYEQYF. CDR3 DNA sequence: TGTGCCAATATACGGGAGTCGAGCTCCTACGAGCAGTACTTC.

This clonotype was counted between two and nine times. The chain carries TRBV29-1 and TRBJ1-1; TRBD1 matches at 12 bases. This CDR3 spans 15 amino acids. V lost 4 bases to trimming and J lost 3 bases; unmatched junction nucleotides: 6. Germline CDR1 and CDR2: SQVTM and ANQGSEA. This CDR3 is CSVAPGTGGHTEAFF. CDR3 DNA: TGCAGCGTTGCCCCCGGGACAGGGGGCCACACTGAAGCTTTCTTT.

The CDR3 bases are TGCGCCAGCAGCTTGGGACTAGCGGGAGGCTACCAAGAGACCCAGTACTTC. Protein product: CASSLGLAGGYQETQYF. V usage is TRBV5-1 and J usage is TRBJ2-5, with 13 bases aligning to TRBD2. The CDR3 consists of 17 residues. Per the germline V gene, CDR1 is SGHRS and CDR2 is YFSETQ. V gave up 0 bases and J gave up 0 bases; unmatched junction bases: 2.

This clonotype was seen many times. The chain couples TRBV28 to TRBJ2-7; 7 bases agree with TRBD1. Per germline, CDR1 MDHEN and CDR2 SYDVKM. The CDR3 is 14 residues long. V shed 5 bases and J 2 bases; nucleotides not matched to a gene: 6. The CDR3 coding sequence is TGTGCCAGCAGTCCACATCAGGGGGCCTACGAGCAGTACTTC. This sequence encodes CASSPHQGAYEQYF.

This clonotype was observed at least ten times. The rearrangement uses TRBV7-9 and TRBJ2-5, with 8 bases that match TRBD1. The CDR3 loop spans 16 amino acids. CDR1 is SEHNR, CDR2 FQNEAQ, per germline (reference sequence). With 5 bases clipped from V and 6 bases from J, the junction kept 14 bases outside the gene matches. CDR3 amino acids: CASSPQQDRGGKTQYF. The DNA of the CDR3 is TGTGCCAGCAGCCCACAACAAGACAGGGGTGGAAAGACCCAGTACTTC.

This clonotype appeared a few times. This rearrangement joins TRBV9 to TRBJ1-2; D may be TRBD1 (6 bases). Germline-derived CDR1 and CDR2 are SGDLS and YYNGEE. CDR3 length equals 14 residues. V gave up 6 bases and J gave up 2 bases, with 14 bases separating them. The CDR3 bases are TGTGCCAGCACCGAGGGGGGGTCCAACTATGGCTACACCTTC. It encodes CASTEGGSNYGYTF.

This chain's CDR3 is CAAAGQEGNTIYF. The CDR3 bases are TGTGCCGCCGCAGGACAGGAGGGAAACACCATATATTTT. The chain carries TRBV10-3 and TRBJ1-3; TRBD1 matches at 7 bases. With 11 bases clipped from V and 4 bases from J, the junction kept 8 bases outside the gene matches. CDR3 size: 13 residues. Germline CDR1 reads ENHRY; CDR2 reads SYGVKD.

This clonotype was seen only a few times. The gene calls are TRBV6-5 and TRBJ1-2; 9 bases fit TRBD1. Germline V gene data show CDR1 as MNHEY and CDR2 as SVGAGI. Losses at the gene ends were 7 bases for V and 0 bases for J; bases not matched to a gene: 9. The CDR3 is 16 amino acids. The CDR3 DNA sequence: TGTGCCAGCATGGGGACAGGGATATTAGCTAACTATGGCTACACCTTC. Encoded protein: CASMGTGILANYGYTF.

Regarding this clonotype: This may be a read error, as it is one base from a much larger clone. This chain links TRBV4-2 with TRBJ2-3; the D gene could be TRBD1 or TRBD2 (6 bases each). CDR3 size: 15 residues. In germline, CDR1 is LGHNA, CDR2 YNFKEQ. CDR3 sequence reads: CASGQVQGRTDTQYF. In DNA, the CDR3 is TGTGCCAGCGGCCAAGTTCAGGGGAGGACAGATACGCAGTATTTT.

This clonotype was observed a few times. CDR3 region: CASSLGTASGGFTGELFF. The CDR3, as DNA: TGTGCCAGCAGCTTGGGGACCGCGAGCGGGGGGTTTACCGGGGAGCTGTTTTTT. This rearrangement joins TRBV7-6 to TRBJ2-2; TRBD2 agrees at 9 bases. The CDR3 loop spans 18 amino acids. V lost 3 bases to trimming and J lost 5 bases; unmatched junction nucleotides: 13. Germline lookup yields CDR1 SGHVS and CDR2 FNYEAQ. Looking up the rest from reference TRBV7-6 and TRBJ2-2 gives the full variable domain: GAGVSQSPRYKVTKRGQDVALRCDPISGHVSLYWYRQALGQGPEFLTYFNYEAQQDKSGLPNDRFSAERPEGSISTLTIQRTEQRDSAMYRCASSLGTASGGFTGELFFGEGSRLTVL.